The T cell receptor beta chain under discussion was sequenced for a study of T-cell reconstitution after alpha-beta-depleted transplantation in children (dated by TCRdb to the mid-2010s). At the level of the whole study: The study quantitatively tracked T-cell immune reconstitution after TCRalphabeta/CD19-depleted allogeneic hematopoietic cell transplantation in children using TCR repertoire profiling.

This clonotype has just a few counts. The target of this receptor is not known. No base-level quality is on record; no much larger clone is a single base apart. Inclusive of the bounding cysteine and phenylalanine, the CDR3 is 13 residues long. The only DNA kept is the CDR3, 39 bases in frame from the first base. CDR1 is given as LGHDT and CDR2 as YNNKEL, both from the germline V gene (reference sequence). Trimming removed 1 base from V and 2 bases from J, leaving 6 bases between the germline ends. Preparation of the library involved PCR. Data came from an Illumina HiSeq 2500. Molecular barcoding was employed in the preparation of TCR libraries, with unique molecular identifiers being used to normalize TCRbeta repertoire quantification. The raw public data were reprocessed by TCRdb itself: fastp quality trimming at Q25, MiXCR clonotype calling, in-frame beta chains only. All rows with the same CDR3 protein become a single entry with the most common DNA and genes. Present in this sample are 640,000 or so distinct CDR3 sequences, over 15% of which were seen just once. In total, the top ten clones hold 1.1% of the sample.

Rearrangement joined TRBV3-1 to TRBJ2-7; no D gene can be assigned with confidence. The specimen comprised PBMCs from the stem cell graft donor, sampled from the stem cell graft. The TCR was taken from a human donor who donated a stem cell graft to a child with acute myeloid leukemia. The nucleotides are TGTGCCAGCAGCCAAGGGTCACCCTACGAGCAGTACTTC. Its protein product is CASSQGSPYEQYF.